This TCR delta chain was obtained from a study of DNA immune sequencing with unique molecular identifiers (dated by TCRdb to 2018 to 2021). For the wider study: Immunomagnetic cell separation was used to enrich gammadelta T cells from buffy coats, and the genomic DNA of the enriched gammadelta T cells was sequenced. All donors were healthy people, and about nine of the donors were profiled using sorted gammadelta T cells from peripheral blood. Fluorescence-activated cell sorting was used to enrich gammadelta T cells from the PBMC of about 11 healthy individuals. The study developed and validated an ultrasensitive DNA-based TRD repertoire sequencing method using PCR-introduced unique molecular identifiers. Validation of the sequencing method was done both on synthetic reference molecules and on blood samples taken from healthy individuals. To compare enriched with non-enriched material, roughly 100 ng of enriched gammadelta T-cell DNA and 0.85 to 1 ug of non-enriched PBMC DNA were sequenced. What the work shows at the level of the full study, not this receptor alone: Healthy donors differed in TRD repertoire diversity, and several donors were highly oligoclonal, meaning the top 5 clonotypes made up more than half of productive molecules. Among clonotypes from healthy donors, the most common TRD rearrangement was TRDV2 paired with TRDJ1. The primer-based approach is unable to detect novel TRD sequences that the primers do not target.

Library creation used multiplex PCR. A 32-plex assay, with primers for all 8 TRDV and 4 TRDJ genes spanning the CDR3, was used to amplify the genomic DNA. During 2 to 3 cycles of barcoding PCR, a 12-nucleotide UMI was attached, and a second PCR using Illumina adapter primers followed. AMPure XP beads were used for library purification, and library quality was checked on a Fragment Analyzer with the HS NGS Fragment kit. An Illumina MiniSeq mid-output kit with 20% PhiX and 150 cycles of paired-end reads was used for sequencing. The authors' pipeline ran thus. MIGEC version 1.2.9 was used to process the reads, grouping the reads by UMI and building error-corrected consensus sequences. For post-processing, modified scripts from VDJtools version 1.2.1 were used together with the tcR R package. Clonotypes were called again by TCRdb from the public reads via CATT, and duplicate nucleotide sequences were then merged into one entry. The V and J calls, along with clone size, are taken from TCRdb and not from the paper's own processing. This sample is represented by around 1,900 delta-chain clones; roughly 21% of them were singletons. Together, the top ten hold roughly 29% of the sample.

Measured from the cysteine to the phenylalanine, the CDR3 is 21 residues long. Just the 63-base CDR3 DNA is kept, in frame starting at base 1. Per the germline V gene, NSMFDY is the CDR1 and ISSIKDK is the CDR2. V lost 0 bases and J lost 2 bases, and the count of bases not matched to a germline gene is 22. Judged by its sample share, this clone qualifies as medium-sized (0.01 to 0.1%). There is no known antigen for this receptor. There are no base qualities to consult, and no much larger clone falls within one base. This receptor was taken from a human donor in good health. This sequence uses TRAV29/DV5 and TRDJ1, with 10 bases aligning to TRDD3. Specimen: gamma-delta T cells from PBMCs. In nucleotides, the sequence is TGTGCAGCAAGCGAGGCTTCCCACGGGTGGGGGATACTTCGTAGGACCGATAAACTCATCTTT. Its translation is CAASEASHGWGILRRTDKLIF.